Given below is one T cell receptor beta chain in context. Its matching antigen is unknown. The data originate from a study of T cell responses to AZD1222 COVID-19 vaccine. The study, taken as a whole, reports: Repertoire sampling happened only post peak T cell response. Two AZD1222 administrations were followed by greater Spike-specific TCR breadth and depth. Vaccine-associated CD4 TCRs ranged over spike, dominating at 160-218 and 743-854.

Pooling of second doses given at about 4 or about 12 weeks was done. Profiling relied on immunoSEQ multiplex PCR, and the TCRdb table lists in-frame clones only, not all of them. This sample has 95,000 to 150,000 clones, with around 93% found just once. This TCR was sampled from an adult who received the AZD1222 COVID-19 vaccine. The input for sequencing was peripheral blood, taken 28 days after the second AZD1222 dose.

The CDR3 loop is CASSLQGRGIQETQYF. The DNA of the CDR3 is TGTGCCAGCAGCTTACAAGGCAGGGGCATCCAAGAGACCCAGTACTTC. The rearrangement uses TRBV7-6 and TRBJ2-5, with a tentative D call TRBD1 (6 bases). This CDR3 spans 16 amino acids. Germline V CDR1 and CDR2: SGHVS, FNYEAQ. The ends were cut back, 2 bases at V and 1 base at J, with 14 bases in the middle. Based on the CDR3 plus reference TRBV7-6 and TRBJ2-5, the full variable domain is GAGVSQSPRYKVTKRGQDVALRCDPISGHVSLYWYRQALGQGPEFLTYFNYEAQQDKSGLPNDRFSAERPEGSISTLTIQRTEQRDSAMYRCASSLQGRGIQETQYFGPGTRLLVL.